Sequencing of this T cell receptor (beta chain) was carried out in a study of T cell responses to AZD1222 COVID-19 vaccine (dated by TCRdb to the early 2020s). Background for the entire study: Because spike-specific TCR depth and breadth did not differ between the two schedules, AZD1222 recipients who got a second dose at roughly 4 weeks were pooled with those who got a second dose at roughly 12 weeks. TCR sequencing covered fewer than 250 trial participants: some 210 given two doses of AZD1222 and 26 given two doses of MenACWY control vaccine. Trial participants were enrolled by age into 18-55, 56-69 and 70-plus year subgroups, with approximately 150, 30 and 60 TCR-sequenced participants respectively. What the study reported, not specific to this receptor: Most participants were white British and females outnumbered males, and the authors suggested that clonal diversity may have been underestimated. The 56-69-year group was small, and its depth increase did not reach significance, likely because of low power. Conclusions about previously exposed vaccinees are limited because only six or seven AZD1222 recipients were SARS-CoV-2 seropositive at baseline. The whole spike protein was spanned by vaccine-associated CD4 TCRs, and dominant responses were seen in regions 160-218 and 743-854. Reportedly, close to half of the unique spike-specific TCRs recognized epitopes lying outside the regions that are mutated in the B.1.351 and B.1.1.7 variants. Spike-specific TCR breadth and depth rose significantly after two AZD1222 doses compared with day 0 and with MenACWY recipients. No day 14 peak-response samples were available, so repertoires were characterized only after the peak T cell response.

The CDR3 regions of human TCRbeta chains were analyzed by immunosequencing. Per the original workflow: Repertoire TCRs were matched against a reference library of SARS-CoV-2-specific TCRs generated with the MIRA antigen-specificity platform. Breadth was defined as the fraction of unique TCRs that were SARS-CoV-2-associated. Depth was defined as the fraction of total T cells that were SARS-CoV-2-associated. Each spike-specific TCR was assigned to its reactive spike region and to a CD4 or CD8 class using the MIRA data. Log10-transformed breadth and depth values were compared by one-way ANOVA with Sidak's multiple comparisons tests. Not all clones reach the TCRdb copy of this immuneACCESS table, which keeps in-frame sequences only. Checked studies attribute under half of the gap to unresolved V genes and leave the rest unexplained. That table furnishes V, J and clone size, whereas the DNA furnished D and trimming. This sample is represented by about 140,000 clones; roughly 90% of them were singletons. 1.5% to 2% of the sample comes from the top ten.

Comment on this clone: Its antigen remains undetermined. No much larger clone exists at a distance of one base, and base qualities are not known.

The time point label on this specimen signifies: baseline before first vaccination. Samples from vaccinated people were obtained from the UK trials COV001 and COV002, which included a single-blind randomized controlled phase 2/3 trial of AZD1222 (ChAdOx1 nCoV-19) in healthy adults. For TCRbeta chain sequencing, PBMC samples from trial participants were taken at day 0 and at day 28 after the second dose. The sample was peripheral blood, taken on day 0 of AZD1222 vaccination. This clonotype was obtained from an adult in good health.

This receptor carries the CDR3 CASRRDLNTEAFF. At the DNA level, the sequence is TGTGCCAGCCGCAGGGACCTGAACACTGAAGCTTTCTTT. This chain joins TRBV6-5 to TRBJ1-1; a tentative D match to TRBD1 spans 5 bases. The germline V gene provides CDR1 MNHEY and CDR2 SVGAGI. V is clipped by 8 bases and J by 0 bases, and the sequence between their germline boundaries is 10 bases long. Measured from the cysteine to the phenylalanine, the CDR3 is 13 residues long. This entry keeps only the CDR3 DNA: 39 bases, framed from base 1.